This T cell receptor beta chain was identified during a study of T cell changes during pregnancy in multiple sclerosis. Trimming took 1 base from V and 4 from J, leaving 10 bases between them. The CDR3 covers 14 residues. Germline values: CDR1 MGHDK, CDR2 SYGVNS. Generated by immunoSEQ multiplex PCR, the TCRdb table keeps only in-frame clones and is missing some. Seen here are roughly 80,000 clones, approximately 93% observed once, and the top ten hold 2.5%. The receptor was isolated from a female donor with multiple sclerosis, enrolled in a pregnancy study. V is TRBV25-1 and J is TRBJ1-1; D perhaps matches TRBD1 (6 bases). Sequencing used peripheral blood, obtained in the second trimester of pregnancy. CDR3 DNA sequence: TGTGCCAGCAGTGAATTAGGGGGTGGCACTGAAGCTTTCTTT. This encodes CASSELGGGTEAFF. Full variable domain (remainder filled in from reference TRBV25-1 and TRBJ1-1): EADIYQTPRYLVIGTGKKITLECSQTMGHDKMYWYQQDPGMELHLIHYSYGVNSTEKGDLSSESTVSRIRTEHFPLTLESARPSHTSQYLCASSELGGGTEAFFGQGTRLTVV.